Below, 22 T cell receptor beta chains from the same sample are listed, as sequenced in a study of blood T cell repertoires in COVID-19. Produced via immunoSEQ multiplex PCR; TCRdb's table is partial and in-frame only. The data contain under 110,000 clones, 85% of them singletons. Sequenced sample: peripheral blood. The receptors were sampled from a woman between 65 and 79 years old with active or convalescent COVID-19.

This rearrangement joins TRBV16 to TRBJ1-6; 7 bases are a match to TRBD1. The CDR3 runs to 15 residues. The germline gives CDR1 KGHSY, CDR2 FQNENV. V lost 5 bases to trimming and J lost 8 bases; unmatched junction nucleotides: 9. The chain's CDR3 is CASSTTGVYDSPLHF. CDR3 DNA sequence: TGTGCCAGCAGCACTACAGGGGTATATGATTCACCCCTCCACTTT.

The chain uses TRBV15 and TRBJ2-5; 9 bases are a match to TRBD1. The CDR3 runs 15 residues. V gave up 0 bases and J gave up 4 bases; unmatched junction bases: 3. Germline assignment: CDR1 LNHNV and CDR2 YYDKDF (reference sequence). As DNA, the CDR3 is TGTGCCACCAGCAGAGAGGACAGGGGCGCAGAGACCCAGTACTTC. It is translated as CATSREDRGAETQYF. The variable domain in full, with the rest retrieved from reference TRBV15 and TRBJ2-5, is DAMVIQNPRYQVTQFGKPVTLSCSQTLNHNVMYWYQQKSSQAPKLLFHYYDKDFNNEADTPDNFQSRRPNTSFCFLDIRSPGLGDTAMYLCATSREDRGAETQYFGPGTRLLVL.

The chain recombines TRBV20-1 with TRBJ2-1; tentative D call: TRBD2 (6 bases). The CDR3 runs to 12 residues. Trimming shortened V by 3 bases and J by 8 bases, and 11 bases separated the two germline ends. From germline, CDR1 is DFQATT and CDR2 SNEGSKA (reference sequence). The CDR3 here is CSASTGGDEQFF. In nucleotides, the CDR3 is TGCAGTGCTAGTACCGGCGGGGATGAGCAGTTCTTC.

The rearrangement uses TRBV30 and TRBJ2-3, with 8 bases that match TRBD2. Germline CDR1 and CDR2: GTSNPN and SVGIG (reference sequence). The V segment lost 0 bases and the J segment 5 bases; nucleotides outside the gene matches: 7. This CDR3 is 15 amino acids long. The DNA for the CDR3 is TGTGCCTGGAGTGTCCACGGGGGGGCCGGAGATACGCAGTATTTT. Translation: CAWSVHGGAGDTQYF. The complete variable domain, with remaining parts taken from reference TRBV30 and TRBJ2-3, reads SQTIHQWPATLVQPVGSPLSLECTVEGTSNPNLYWYRQAAGRGLQLLFYSVGIGQISSEVPQNLSASRPQDRQFILSSKKLLLSDSGFYLCAWSVHGGAGDTQYFGPGTRLTVL.

The chain is built from TRBV10-3 and TRBJ1-1; 11 bases map to TRBD1. The junction had 5 bases not matched to a gene; V was cut back by 2 bases and J by 6 bases. The CDR3 is made up of 15 amino acids. Germline values: CDR1 ENHRY, CDR2 SYGVKD. The CDR3 spells CAISEGQGQGAEAFF. Written as DNA, the CDR3 is TGTGCCATCAGTGAGGGACAGGGACAGGGGGCTGAAGCTTTCTTT.

The V gene is TRBV7-6, the J gene TRBJ2-5; D is undetermined. With 5 bases removed from V and 0 bases from J, the gap between germline ends came to 22 bases. This CDR3 has 18 amino acids. Looked up from germline, CDR1 is SGHVS and CDR2 is FNYEAQ. Here the CDR3 reads CASSPYTTSSTNQETQYF. Here the CDR3 DNA reads TGTGCCAGCAGCCCTTACACGACAAGTTCCACGAACCAAGAGACCCAGTACTTC.

The chain has TRBV7-2 and TRBJ2-1; maybe TRBD1 (6 bases). V was shortened by 2 bases and J by 10 bases, with 12 bases between the two germline ends. The CDR3 loop spans 13 amino acids. Germline V gives CDR1 SGHTA, CDR2 FQGNSA. As DNA, the CDR3 is TGTGCCAGCAGCTTAAGGTCCACAGGGGAGCAGTTCTTC. It encodes CASSLRSTGEQFF.

This rearrangement joins TRBV5-4 to TRBJ2-2; 7 bases are a match to TRBD2. The CDR3 loop spans 15 amino acids. Trimming at V came to 4 bases and at J to 2 bases, leaving 5 bases not matched to a gene. Germline V CDR1 and CDR2: SGHNT, YYREEE (reference sequence). In DNA, the CDR3 is TGTGCCAGCAGCCCAGCTAGCGGAAACACCGGGGAGCTGTTTTTT. Protein sequence: CASSPASGNTGELFF.

The chain joins TRBV10-3 to TRBJ2-1, with 7 bases identical to TRBD2. The CDR3 covers 16 residues. The V and J ends lost 0 bases and 5 bases, in that order; junction bases with no gene match: 7. CDR1 and CDR2 from the germline V gene are ENHRY and SYGVKD. CDR3 sequence reads: CAISESRGSIDNEQFF. CDR3 nucleotide sequence: TGTGCCATCAGTGAGTCGCGGGGGAGTATCGACAATGAGCAGTTCTTC.

The chain combines TRBV15 with TRBJ1-1, with 7 bases fitting TRBD1. Germline CDR1 and CDR2: LNHNV and YYDKDF (reference sequence). The J segment lost 2 bases and the V segment lost 0 bases, leaving 6 bases of the junction unmatched. The CDR3 spans 16 residues. The CDR3 DNA sequence: TGTGCCACCAGCAGAGATCGGGAGGGGGCAAACACTGAAGCTTTCTTT. Protein: CATSRDREGANTEAFF.

The V call is TRBV20-1, the J call TRBJ1-6; 7 nucleotides agree with TRBD1. J lost 14 bases, V lost 7 bases, and 8 bases had no gene match. CDR1 and CDR2 from the germline V gene are DFQATT and SNEGSKA (reference sequence). The CDR3 totals 11 residues. In DNA form, the CDR3 reads TGCAGTGTAGGAGCAGGGGGTTCCCTCCACTTT. Its protein product is CSVGAGGSLHF.

The rearrangement joins TRBV5-6 to TRBJ2-7; D perhaps matches TRBD1 (5 bases). CDR3 length equals 13 residues. The V gene's germline CDR1 is SGHDT and CDR2 YYEEEE. Between the trimmed V and J ends, which lost 4 bases and 2 bases, there was a span of 10 bases. The CDR3 loop reads CASSPGPTYEQYF. CDR3 coding DNA: TGTGCCAGCAGCCCAGGGCCAACCTACGAGCAGTACTTC.

The chain carries TRBV28 and TRBJ2-1; 11 bases agree with TRBD2. The CDR3 is 16 amino acids. Unmatched junction bases numbered 6, after V lost 4 bases and J lost 4 bases. Germline lookup yields CDR1 MDHEN and CDR2 SYDVKM. The CDR3 nucleotides are TGTGCCAGCAGTTCGTTGACTAGCGGGAAATACAATGAGCAGTTCTTC. It is translated as CASSSLTSGKYNEQFF.

V is TRBV5-1 and J is TRBJ2-1; 11 nucleotides agree with TRBD2. CDR3 length: 15 amino acids. After removal of 2 bases from V and 5 bases from J, the junction contained 3 bases not matched to a gene. Germline V gene lookup returns CDR1 SGHRS and CDR2 YFSETQ. The DNA for the CDR3 is TGCGCCAGCAGCTTACGACTAGCGGGGAACAATGAGCAGTTCTTC. Its protein product is CASSLRLAGNNEQFF. The full variable domain, rest sourced from reference TRBV5-1 and TRBJ2-1, is KAGVTQTPRYLIKTRGQQVTLSCSPISGHRSVSWYQQTPGQGLQFLFEYFSETQRNKGNFPGRFSGRQFSNSRSEMNVSTLELGDSALYLCASSLRLAGNNEQFFGPGTRLTVL.

This clone was counted once. The rearrangement links TRBV28 to TRBJ2-6; D not resolved. CDR3 length: 13 amino acids. CDR1 and CDR2 (germline): MDHEN, SYDVKM. Trimming stripped 7 bases from V and 2 bases from J, with 6 bases between. CDR3 region: CASTSPGANVLTF. The CDR3 coding sequence is TGTGCCAGCACCTCTCCTGGGGCCAACGTCCTGACTTTC.

The rearrangement joins TRBV4-1 to TRBJ2-7; a possible D gene is TRBD2 (5 bases). This CDR3 has 17 residues. Germline V gene data show CDR1 as MGHRA and CDR2 as YSYEKL. Trimming removed 2 bases at V and 0 bases at J, with 17 bases between. CDR3 DNA sequence: TGCGCCAGCAGCCAACAAGCGGCGCCAATGAGCTCCTACGAGCAGTACTTC. Its protein is CASSQQAAPMSSYEQYF.

The rearrangement links TRBV24-1 to TRBJ2-3, with TRBD2 matching 7 bases. With 1 base clipped from V and 1 base from J, the junction kept 1 base outside the gene matches. CDR3 length equals 15 residues. Germline assignment: CDR1 KGHDR and CDR2 SFDVKD. Written as DNA, the CDR3 is TGTGCCACCAGTGATTTCAGCGGGGGCACAGATACGCAGTATTTT. Translated: CATSDFSGGTDTQYF.

The genes are TRBV25-1 and TRBJ2-7; 7 nucleotides agree with TRBD1. CDR1 and CDR2 from the germline V gene are MGHDK and SYGVNS. This CDR3 region has 15 residues. Germline trimming cut 3 bases from V and 2 bases from J; bases unmatched to any gene: 7. CDR3 protein: CASSDWGQGAYEQYF. The CDR3 DNA is TGTGCCAGCAGTGATTGGGGGCAGGGGGCCTACGAGCAGTACTTC.

The chain links TRBV6-5 to TRBJ1-2; 12 bases agree with TRBD1. The CDR3 spans 15 residues. CDR1 and CDR2 from the germline V gene are MNHEY and SVGAGI. V dropped 5 bases and J dropped 4; count of bases not matched to a gene: 5. CDR3 nucleotides: TGTGCCAGCAGTCTTGGGACAGGGGGCTTCTATGGCTACACCTTC. It is translated as CASSLGTGGFYGYTF.

Only one count was recorded for this clone. No conserved phenylalanine or tryptophan ends this CDR3, so it is likely a read error. The limits of the CDR3 on the DNA are not certain, so only TCRdb's listed CDR3 is given. The chain joins TRBV6-2 or TRBV6-3 to TRBJ2-3; TRBD2, the table's D call, lacks a check against the DNA. CDR1 and CDR2 from the germline V gene are MNHEY and SVGEGT. A total of 15 residues make up the CDR3, ends included. CDR3 sequence: CASSCLTPSGGAQGS.

As concerns this clone: The same CDR3 can be traced to other DNA sequences in this sample. The rearrangement joins TRBV19 to TRBJ1-5; no clear D. The ends were cut back, 3 bases at V and 6 bases at J, with 6 bases in the middle. CDR3 size: 12 residues. Germline CDR1 LNHDA, CDR2 SQIVND (reference sequence). The CDR3 DNA reads TGTGCCAGTAGTATCCTAAGTCAGCCCCAGCATTTT. It translates to CASSILSQPQHF.

The gene calls are TRBV18 and TRBJ2-7; 10 nucleotides agree with TRBD1. CDR1 KGHSH and CDR2 LQKENI come from the germline V gene. The CDR3 consists of 17 residues. V shed 3 bases, J shed 2 bases, and the junction held 10 bases outside the gene matches. CDR3 nucleotide sequence: TGTGCCAGCTCACCTAAGAGGCGAGGGACAGGGGCCTACGAGCAGTACTTC. This translates into CASSPKRRGTGAYEQYF.